The 10 T cell receptor beta chains in this list originate from one sample, sequenced in a study of cytomegalovirus exposure and HLA in healthy donors. 60 Vbeta and 13 Jbeta primers were used in PCR. Here immunoSEQ multiplex PCR was the method, and the copy in TCRdb shows in-frame clones only, minus some. This sample has over 50,000 clones, with about 80% found just once. The specimen was PBMCs. The receptors shown here come from a man aged 40-49 years in good health and CMV-seronegative.

V usage is TRBV6-5 and J usage is TRBJ1-1, with D unresolved. CDR1 MNHEY and CDR2 SVGAGI come from the germline V gene. The CDR3 covers 14 residues. The V gene lost 0 bases and the J gene lost 5 bases, with 10 bases spanning the gap. The CDR3 loop reads CASSYSRGLTEAFF. The CDR3 coding sequence is TGTGCCAGCAGTTACTCGAGAGGGTTAACTGAAGCTTTCTTT.

Here the CDR3 reads CASSLAGGPKETQYF. The CDR3 region has the DNA TGTGCCAGCAGCCTAGCGGGGGGGCCGAAGGAGACCCAGTACTTC. This chain joins TRBV28 and TRBJ2-5, with 12 bases aligning to TRBD2. Germline V gene data show CDR1 as MDHEN and CDR2 as SYDVKM. This CDR3 is 15 amino acids long. The junction had 7 bases not matched to a gene; V was cut back by 6 bases and J by 5 bases.

The DNA of the CDR3 is TGTGCCAGCAGTGAGGGACAGGGAGGCTACACCTTC. It specifies CASSEGQGGYTF. The V call is TRBV2, the J call TRBJ1-2; 9 positions match TRBD1. Germline CDR1 is SNHLY and CDR2 is FYNNEI. This CDR3 has 12 amino acids. V dropped 3 bases and J dropped 8; count of bases not matched to a gene: 1.

V usage is TRBV28 and J usage is TRBJ1-2; 9 bases are a match to TRBD1. CDR1 and CDR2 from the germline V gene are MDHEN and SYDVKM. Trimming removed 2 bases from V and 8 bases from J; junction bases left unmatched: 12. The CDR3 spans 16 residues. The CDR3 loop is CASSLPHIQGARGYTF. The CDR3 nucleotides read TGTGCCAGCAGTTTACCACACATACAGGGGGCTAGGGGCTACACCTTC.

The rearrangement uses TRBV7-9 and TRBJ2-5; TRBD1 matches 8 bases. Germline V gene data show CDR1 as SEHNR and CDR2 as FQNEAQ (reference sequence). Trimming at V came to 4 bases and at J to 5 bases, leaving 6 bases not matched to a gene. The CDR3 has 14 residues. CDR3 loop: CASSSDRGWETQYF. CDR3 sequence (DNA): TGTGCCAGCAGCTCCGACAGGGGCTGGGAGACCCAGTACTTC.

In DNA form, the CDR3 reads TGCGCCAGCAGCCCACCAATAACGGGACAGGCGAACACTGAAGCTTTCTTT. This translates into CASSPPITGQANTEAFF. The rearrangement uses TRBV4-1 and TRBJ1-1; 8 nucleotides line up with TRBD1. Trimming removed 4 bases from V and 1 base from J; junction bases left unmatched: 11. Germline CDR1 and CDR2: MGHRA and YSYEKL. CDR3 size: 17 residues.

This chain connects TRBV10-3 to TRBJ2-1; TRBD2 matches 7 bases. V trimming: 6 bases; J trimming: 5 bases; junction bases outside the gene matches: 7. Germline lookup yields CDR1 ENHRY and CDR2 SYGVKD. This CDR3 has 14 amino acids. The CDR3 here is CAIRGLESNNEQFF. The CDR3 DNA is TGTGCCATCAGAGGACTAGAATCCAACAATGAGCAGTTCTTC.

The V call is TRBV27, the J call TRBJ2-3, with 9 bases that match TRBD1. The CDR3 runs 15 residues. Trimming cost V 6 bases and J 6 bases; bases outside gene matches: 10. CDR1 and CDR2 (germline): MNHEY, SMNVEV (reference sequence). In DNA form, the CDR3 reads TGTGCCAGCAGGGGGCTTGGGACAGGGCTGGATACGCAGTATTTT. Protein sequence: CASRGLGTGLDTQYF.

This clone came up a few times. The chain combines TRBV7-9 with TRBJ1-4; maybe TRBD1 (6 bases). Per the germline V gene, CDR1 is SEHNR and CDR2 is FQNEAQ (reference sequence). This CDR3 comprises 16 residues. V shed 9 bases and J shed 2 bases, with 19 bases lying between them. The CDR3 here is CASQAGGRLTNEKLFF. CDR3 DNA: TGTGCCAGTCAAGCGGGGGGCCGGTTGACTAATGAAAAACTGTTTTTT.

J is TRBJ1-1 and V is TRBV28, with TRBD1 as a possible D gene (6 bases). The CDR3 runs to 15 residues. Germline loops: CDR1 MDHEN, CDR2 SYDVKM. The V end lost 4 bases, the J end lost 4 bases, and 16 bases lay between the germline ends. CDR3 residues: CASSSDIRGGTEAFF. The CDR3 coding sequence is TGTGCCAGCAGTTCCGATATTAGGGGGGGCACTGAAGCTTTCTTT.